The rows below give T cell receptor beta chains drawn from one sample of a study of response to subunit inactivated influenza vaccine. TCRdb reprocessed the RT-PCR reads via MiXCR and lists one record per CDR3 protein. Among 530,000 or so distinct CDR3 sequences listed, about an eighth were seen once. The sample here was PBMCs from blood, taken on the day of vaccination. The receptors originated from a man aged 50 to 60 who received an inactivated influenza vaccine. The CDR3 runs from the conserved cysteine through the conserved F or W. The order of the fields is CDR3 length, clone size, J gene, D gene, V gene, CDR3 protein, CDR3 DNA. A D gene is named only where the DNA matches it firmly. Clone size is not always given. Where it is, it says once, few, many or a class for expanded clones.

15,-,TRBJ2-5,TRBD2,TRBV20-1,CSARGVAGYQETQYF,TGCAGTGCTAGAGGGGTAGCGGGGTACCAAGAGACCCAGTACTTC
12,-,TRBJ1-1,-,TRBV3-1,CASSQDYKRAFF,TGTGCCAGCAGCCAAGATTACAAGAGAGCTTTCTTT
17,many,TRBJ2-1,TRBD2,TRBV7-2,CASSSQPSGSSYNEQFF,TGTGCCAGCAGCTCACAGCCTAGCGGGAGCTCCTACAATGAGCAGTTCTTC
14,few,TRBJ2-7,-,TRBV11-3,CASSLDQITYEQYF,TGTGCCAGCAGCTTAGATCAGATTACCTACGAGCAGTACTTC
17,-,TRBJ2-3,-,TRBV24-1,CATSARSGQDYTDTQYF,TGTGCCACCAGCGCTCGTTCTGGGCAGGACTACACAGATACGCAGTATTTT
15,few,TRBJ1-5,-,TRBV7-2,CASSIRDILNQPQHF,TGTGCCAGCAGCATCAGGGACATCCTCAATCAGCCCCAGCATTTT
12,few,TRBJ1-1,TRBD1,TRBV11-2,CASSSGTGKAFF,TGTGCCAGCAGCTCCGGGACAGGCAAAGCTTTCTTT
13,few,TRBJ2-7,-,TRBV6-2/TRBV6-3,CASKTDSKYEQYF,TGTGCCAGCAAAACGGACAGCAAATACGAGCAGTACTTC
16,-,TRBJ1-2,-,TRBV18,CASSPPRRGNNYGYTF,TGTGCCAGCTCACCACCGAGAAGGGGCAACAACTATGGCTACACCTTC
15,-,TRBJ2-7,TRBD1,TRBV11-2,CASSSYRGFGYEQYF,TGTGCCAGCAGCTCGTACAGGGGGTTCGGCTACGAGCAGTACTTC
16,-,TRBJ2-7,-,TRBV5-1,CASSLSFFRASYEQYF,TGCGCCAGCAGCTTGAGTTTCTTCAGGGCGTCCTACGAGCAGTACTTC
16,many,TRBJ2-3,TRBD1,TRBV4-1,CASSYGQGVYTDTQYF,TGCGCCAGCAGCTATGGACAGGGGGTCTACACAGATACGCAGTATTTT
16,-,TRBJ2-7,TRBD2,TRBV6-2/TRBV6-3,CASSGNLLAGGSEQYF,TGTGCCAGCAGTGGCAACCTCCTAGCGGGAGGGAGCGAGCAGTACTTC
13,few,TRBJ2-1,-,TRBV5-6,CASSVRSSSVQFF,TGTGCCAGCAGCGTTCGGAGTTCATCCGTGCAGTTCTTC
14,-,TRBJ2-7,TRBD1,TRBV29-1,CSVAEGQGSYEQYF,TGCAGCGTTGCAGAGGGACAGGGGTCCTACGAGCAGTACTTC
14,many,TRBJ2-5,-,TRBV5-1,CASSLEKAEETQYF,TGCGCCAGCAGCTTGGAAAAGGCTGAAGAGACCCAGTACTTC
16,-,TRBJ2-7,TRBD1,TRBV4-3,CASSQDRASGLYEQYF,TGCGCCAGCAGCCAGGACAGGGCCAGCGGGTTGTACGAGCAGTACTTC
13,many,TRBJ1-1,-,TRBV12-3/TRBV12-4,CASSFGGGTEAFF,TGTGCCAGCAGTTTCGGTGGGGGCACTGAAGCTTTCTTT
16,-,TRBJ2-1,TRBD1,TRBV6-5,CASSYSAGGFHNEQFF,TGTGCCAGCAGTTACTCGGCAGGGGGCTTTCACAATGAGCAGTTCTTC
17,-,TRBJ2-3,TRBD1,TRBV4-2,CASSQQSMTGVTDTQYF,TGTGCCAGCAGCCAACAGTCTATGACAGGGGTAACAGATACGCAGTATTTT
15,many,TRBJ2-1,-,TRBV28,CASSPLELNDREQFF,TGTGCCAGCAGCCCTTTGGAACTGAACGACAGGGAGCAGTTCTTC
15,-,TRBJ1-3,-,TRBV27,CASSLIGDSGNTIYF,TGTGCCAGCAGTTTGATCGGCGACTCTGGAAACACCATATATTTT
13,-,TRBJ2-7,-,TRBV3-1,CASSQGNRYEQYF,TGTGCCAGCAGCCAAGGGAACCGCTACGAGCAGTACTTC
16,-,TRBJ2-1,TRBD2,TRBV4-2,CASSQGYGGGPDEQFF,TGTGCCAGCAGCCAAGGGTACGGGGGAGGGCCCGATGAGCAGTTCTTC
17,-,TRBJ2-2,TRBD1,TRBV4-3,CASSQDEGQGNTGELFF,TGCGCCAGCAGCCAAGATGAGGGACAGGGGAACACCGGGGAGCTGTTTTTT
16,-,TRBJ2-6,TRBD1,TRBV7-2,CASSPGQGWRANVLTF,TGTGCCAGCAGCCCCGGACAGGGGTGGAGGGCCAACGTCCTGACTTTC
14,few,TRBJ1-1,-,TRBV7-8,CASSVHRHRERAFF,TGTGCCAGCAGCGTCCACCGACATCGCGAGCGGGCTTTCTTT
14,many,TRBJ2-1,TRBD1,TRBV11-2,CASRGTGVYNEQFF,TGTGCCAGCAGGGGGACAGGGGTCTACAATGAGCAGTTCTTC
16,-,TRBJ1-2,-,TRBV4-2,CASSQVGVFVQGGYTF,TGTGCCAGCAGCCAAGTTGGGGTATTTGTCCAGGGAGGCTACACCTTC
16,-,TRBJ2-7,-,TRBV18,CASSRLSGTENYEQYF,TGTGCCAGCTCGCGTTTGTCCGGGACGGAGAATTACGAGCAGTACTTC
18,-,TRBJ2-1,TRBD2,TRBV29-1,CSVGGPRTSGGPYNEQFF,TGCAGCGTTGGCGGGCCCCGGACTAGCGGGGGGCCCTACAATGAGCAGTTCTTC
15,-,TRBJ2-3,-,TRBV11-3,CASSQGDAGTDTQYF,TGTGCCAGCAGCCAGGGTGACGCGGGGACAGATACGCAGTATTTT
15,-,TRBJ2-1,TRBD2,TRBV7-2,CASSQSGTSGGEQFF,TGTGCCAGCAGCCAATCCGGGACTAGCGGGGGTGAGCAGTTCTTC
13,few,TRBJ1-1,-,TRBV7-2,CASSLGASESAFF,TGTGCCAGCAGCTTAGGGGCCAGTGAATCGGCTTTCTTT
16,-,TRBJ2-5,-,TRBV18,CASSGITGTRGETQYF,TGTGCCAGCTCAGGAATCACCGGGACTCGCGGGGAGACCCAGTACTTC
13,many,TRBJ2-7,TRBD1,TRBV20-1,CSASITGAYEQYF,TGCAGTGCTAGTATCACAGGGGCCTACGAGCAGTACTTC
15,-,TRBJ2-7,TRBD1,TRBV5-1,CTSSRWTGGTYEQYF,TGCACCAGCAGCCGGTGGACAGGGGGCACCTACGAGCAGTACTTC
14,-,TRBJ1-5,-,TRBV7-8,CASSLQGGEQPQHF,TGTGCCAGCAGCTTACAAGGTGGGGAGCAGCCCCAGCATTTT
16,few,TRBJ2-3,TRBD2,TRBV5-1,CASSSLAGASTDTQYF,TGCGCCAGCAGCTCCCTAGCGGGAGCGAGCACAGATACGCAGTATTTT
12,many,TRBJ2-2,-,TRBV3-1,CASSHPRGELFF,TGTGCCAGCAGCCACCCTCGGGGGGAGCTGTTTTTT
15,few,TRBJ2-5,-,TRBV20-1,CSARDLTRVLETQYF,TGCAGTGCTAGAGATCTGACCCGGGTCCTAGAGACCCAGTACTTC
14,-,TRBJ2-7,TRBD2,TRBV20-1,CSATYPAGVYEQYF,TGCAGTGCTACGTACCCAGCGGGAGTGTACGAGCAGTACTTC
16,few,TRBJ2-3,TRBD1,TRBV7-9,CASTIRTGPSTDTQYF,TGTGCCAGCACCATTCGGACAGGCCCTAGCACAGATACGCAGTATTTT
15,few,TRBJ2-7,-,TRBV12-3/TRBV12-4,CASSFGFAPGAEQYF,TGTGCCAGCAGTTTCGGCTTCGCTCCCGGCGCCGAGCAGTACTTC
16,-,TRBJ2-7,-,TRBV11-2,CASSLGTSGLAYEQYF,TGTGCCAGCAGCTTAGGCACAAGCGGGCTGGCCTACGAGCAGTACTTC
15,many,TRBJ2-3,-,TRBV4-3,CASSQGTGDLDTQYF,TGCGCCAGCAGCCAAGGAACGGGGGATTTGGATACGCAGTATTTT
14,-,TRBJ2-7,-,TRBV7-2,CASSLNPGFYEQYF,TGTGCCAGCAGCTTAAACCCGGGTTTCTACGAGCAGTACTTC
15,-,TRBJ2-3,-,TRBV9,CASSVAVDAPDTQYF,TGTGCCAGCAGCGTAGCGGTGGACGCCCCAGATACGCAGTATTTT
13,-,TRBJ2-3,TRBD2,TRBV6-2/TRBV6-3,CASRELATDTQYF,TGTGCCAGCAGGGAACTAGCGACAGATACGCAGTATTTT
11,-,TRBJ2-1,-,TRBV6-2/TRBV6-3,CASSHTGEQFF,TGTGCCAGCAGTCATACAGGGGAGCAGTTCTTC
12,-,TRBJ2-7,-,TRBV7-2,CASSPGGREQYF,TGTGCCAGCAGCCCTGGGGGCCGCGAGCAGTACTTC
15,-,TRBJ2-2,TRBD1,TRBV6-1,CASNPGTANTGELFF,TGTGCCAGCAACCCCGGGACAGCTAACACCGGGGAGCTGTTTTTT
15,-,TRBJ1-2,-,TRBV4-1,CASSQISATNYGYTF,TGCGCCAGCAGCCAGATATCAGCCACTAACTATGGCTACACCTTC